This T cell receptor (beta chain) derives from a study of control samples from healthy donors and cancer patients. The germline gives CDR1 ENHRY, CDR2 SYGVKD. The length of the CDR3 is 14 residues. The V gene lost 8 bases and the J gene lost 0 bases, with 11 bases spanning the gap. Produced via immunoSEQ multiplex PCR; TCRdb's table is partial and in-frame only. This table has some 130,000 clones, 90% to 95% appearing once. The sample comprised PBMCs. V and J are TRBV10-3 and TRBJ1-5; D is undetermined. The sequence derives from a man aged 45-60 years with head and neck cancer. CDR3 amino acids: CAIGAENSNQPQHF. The DNA of the CDR3 is TGTGCCATCGGCGCAGAAAATAGCAATCAGCCCCAGCATTTT.